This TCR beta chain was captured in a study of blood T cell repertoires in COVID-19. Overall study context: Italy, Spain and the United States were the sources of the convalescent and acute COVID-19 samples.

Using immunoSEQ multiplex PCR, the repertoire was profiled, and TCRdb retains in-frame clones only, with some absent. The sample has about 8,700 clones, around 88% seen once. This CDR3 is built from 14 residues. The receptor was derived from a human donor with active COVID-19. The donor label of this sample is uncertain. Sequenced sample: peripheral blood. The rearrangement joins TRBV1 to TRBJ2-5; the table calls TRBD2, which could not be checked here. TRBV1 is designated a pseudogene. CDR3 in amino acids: CTSSQRRYQETQYF. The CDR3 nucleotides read TGCACCAGCAGCCAGAGGAGATACCAAGAGACCCAGTACTTC.